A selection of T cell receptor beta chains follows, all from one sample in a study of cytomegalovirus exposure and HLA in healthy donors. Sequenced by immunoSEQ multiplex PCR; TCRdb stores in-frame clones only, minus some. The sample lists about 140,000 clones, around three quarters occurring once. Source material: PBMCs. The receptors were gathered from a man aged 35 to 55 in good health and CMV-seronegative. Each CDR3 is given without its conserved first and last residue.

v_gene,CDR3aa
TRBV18,ASSPGDRGYEQY
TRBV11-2,ASSSPGQRTGELF
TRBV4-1,ASSQVSGTGELF
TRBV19,ASKVPQGVYGYT
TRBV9,ASSRGGEGGYGYT
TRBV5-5,ASRTTQGFGREETQY
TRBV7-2,ASSWVKGQNQPQH
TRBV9,ASSVETSGGEQY
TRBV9,ASSVDPVAGELF
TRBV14,ASSQDRGQGKDTQY
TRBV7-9,SSSLWGGEETQY
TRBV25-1,ASSGKGSGRSAVQY
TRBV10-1,ASSDRGHTGELF
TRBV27,ASSGDRGPQETQY
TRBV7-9,ASSLALGHSSGELF
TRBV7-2,ASSFRTGGQETQY
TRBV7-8,ASSQLAGVQETQY
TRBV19,ASSMPGRRETQY